This TCR beta chain was profiled in a study of blood T cell repertoires in COVID-19. At the level of the study: From T cells, B-cell-depleted T cells, or PBMCs came the material, which was cDNA or gDNA.

The CDR3 totals 15 residues. V lost 5 bases, J lost 8 bases, and 9 bases stayed unmatched. Germline V gene data show CDR1 as SEHNR and CDR2 as FQNEAQ (reference sequence). This clone occurred many times. Authors' methods: Reference gene primer amplification yielded estimated nucleated cell counts. Only in-frame clones appear in the TCRdb table, and some are missing; sequencing was by immunoSEQ multiplex PCR. The V and J calls and clone size come from that table; D and trimming were worked out from the DNA. The table has 200,000 or so clones, 80% to 85% seen once; the top ten hold under 5.5%. V and J are TRBV7-9 and TRBJ1-6; 7 nucleotides match TRBD1. The sample taken for sequencing was peripheral blood. This TCR was recovered from a woman aged 25 to 45 with acute or convalescent COVID-19. For the CDR3, the DNA is TGTGCCAGCAGCCCTCCACAGGGGTGGGATTCACCCCTCCACTTT. Its protein is CASSPPQGWDSPLHF.